Each of the 11 T cell receptor beta chains below was sequenced from the same sample in a study of shared clonotypes between healthy human individuals. In the naive CD8 group, cells lacked CD45RO and were positively selected for CCR7, so terminally differentiated effector memory CD45RA+ cells were left out. Profiled with immunoSEQ multiplex PCR; TCRdb holds only in-frame clones, not every one. The sample has 2 million to 2.5 million clones; 90% to 95% are singletons. Material: naive CD8+ T cells from PBMCs. The source of these receptors is a man younger than 35 in good health. Some clones in this sample may be carry-over from other donors' samples.

CDR3: CASSEYSLEQYF. The CDR3 coding sequence is TGTGCCAGCAGTGAATACTCCCTCGAGCAGTACTTC. V and J are TRBV2 and TRBJ2-7; D is undetermined. V dropped 2 bases and J dropped 6 bases, with 8 bases sitting between them. Germline values: CDR1 SNHLY, CDR2 FYNNEI. This CDR3 has 12 residues.

The sample holds a few counts of this clone. This sample includes further DNA sequences coding for the same CDR3. The chain employs TRBV19 and TRBJ1-1, with D maybe TRBD1 (5 bases). The CDR3 totals 15 residues. Germline CDR1 and CDR2: LNHDA and SQIVND (reference sequence). The V end lost 1 base, the J end lost 0 bases, and 9 bases lay between the germline ends. CDR3 nucleotide sequence: TGTGCCAGTAGTATAGGGGGCAGCCTGAACACTGAAGCTTTCTTT. It specifies CASSIGGSLNTEAFF.

Details on this clone: This CDR3 is also generated by other DNA sequences in the sample. The chain has TRBV9 and TRBJ2-7; D tentatively fits TRBD1 or TRBD2 (5 bases each). Germline V CDR1 and CDR2: SGDLS, YYNGEE. V was clipped by 3 bases and J by 2 bases, with 12 bases between them. This CDR3 spans 14 amino acids. This CDR3 is CASSAGTSPYEQYF. The CDR3 DNA sequence: TGTGCCAGCAGCGCCGGGACCTCTCCCTACGAGCAGTACTTC.

V usage is TRBV6-1 and J usage is TRBJ1-4; no firm D call. Germline CDR1 MNHNS, CDR2 SASEGT. Trimming took off 4 bases at V and 2 bases at J, with 11 bases between the two ends. This CDR3 comprises 15 residues. CDR3: CASSVWGGTNEKLFF. The CDR3 bases are TGTGCCAGCAGTGTATGGGGAGGGACTAATGAAAAACTGTTTTTT.

The chain has TRBV7-2 and TRBJ2-1; 8 bases map to TRBD2. Germline trimming cut 2 bases from V and 4 bases from J; bases unmatched to any gene: 7. The V gene's germline CDR1 is SGHTA and CDR2 FQGNSA. The CDR3 runs 16 residues. The CDR3 here is CASSLLAGRGYNEQFF. The DNA for the CDR3 is TGTGCCAGCAGCTTACTAGCGGGCCGAGGGTACAATGAGCAGTTCTTC.

CDR3 in amino acids: CAWGELGVAYEQYF. DNA for the CDR3: TGTGCCTGGGGCGAATTGGGGGTAGCCTACGAGCAGTACTTC. The chain employs TRBV30 and TRBJ2-7; tentatively, D is TRBD1 or TRBD2 (5 bases each). Germline lookup yields CDR1 GTSNPN and CDR2 SVGIG (reference sequence). Trimming stripped 5 bases from V and 2 bases from J, with 16 bases between. There are 14 residues in the CDR3.

The V gene is TRBV7-2, the J gene TRBJ1-1; D remains ambiguous. Germline V gives CDR1 SGHTA, CDR2 FQGNSA. The V and J ends lost 5 bases and 4 bases respectively, with 8 bases between them. The CDR3 has 12 residues. Here the CDR3 reads CASSPMGTEAFF. For the CDR3, the DNA is TGTGCCAGCAGCCCCATGGGCACTGAAGCTTTCTTT.

This CDR3 is CASSEEGGDEQFF. CDR3 bases: TGTGCCAGCAGCGAGGAGGGAGGGGATGAGCAGTTCTTC. J is TRBJ2-1 and V is TRBV2; 7 bases are shared with TRBD2. Losses at the gene ends were 6 bases for V and 8 bases for J; bases not matched to a gene: 7. There are 13 residues in the CDR3. CDR1 and CDR2 from the germline V gene are SNHLY and FYNNEI.

This chain uses TRBV28 with TRBJ2-1, with 10 bases fitting TRBD2. Germline V gene sequence: CDR1 MDHEN, CDR2 SYDVKM. The CDR3 spans 17 residues. After removal of 5 bases from V and 5 bases from J, the junction contained 12 bases not matched to a gene. The CDR3 reads CASSPRLALAGNNEQFF. The CDR3 DNA is TGTGCCAGCAGTCCTCGCCTGGCACTAGCGGGAAACAATGAGCAGTTCTTC.

This clone has just a few counts. Within the sample, other DNA sequences also encode this same CDR3. DNA of the CDR3: TGTGCCAGCAGTTACGGACGGGGCTATGGCTACACCTTC. This encodes CASSYGRGYGYTF. V usage is TRBV27 and J usage is TRBJ1-2; D unclear. V was shortened by 4 bases and J by 4 bases, with 10 bases between the two germline ends. The CDR3 is 13 residues long. CDR1 is MNHEY, CDR2 SMNVEV, per germline (reference sequence).

This chain links TRBV28 with TRBJ1-1; 7 positions match TRBD1. Losses at the gene ends were 5 bases for V and 1 base for J; bases not matched to a gene: 7. CDR1 is MDHEN, CDR2 SYDVKM, per germline. This CDR3 comprises 15 residues. CDR3 in DNA: TGTGCCAGCAGTCCGATGACAGGGAGGAACACTGAAGCTTTCTTT. Protein product: CASSPMTGRNTEAFF.